The clone carrying this TCR beta chain was observed a few times. The antigen is unknown. This sample is drawn from a study of beta chain features in type 1 diabetes. Study as a whole: Cell yields, age and gender were similar between patients and healthy donors. The study, taken as a whole, reports: Cells that show high TCR expression could be over-represented by cDNA sequencing. TCRB CDR3 length was moderately but significantly reduced in all four CD4+ subsets of Type 1 diabetes patients.

cDNA synthesis used the whole RNA isolate, giving expressed TCRB sequences. The study sequenced naive, central memory and regulatory T cell samples to an average of about 3.6 million reads. Repertoires were generated with immunoSEQ multiplex PCR, while TCRdb's copy carries only in-frame clones and drops some. This sample has some 40,000 clones, with over 45% found just once. CDR1 is LNHDA, CDR2 SQIVND, per germline (reference sequence). The CDR3 loop spans 17 amino acids. Trimming removed 5 bases from V and 8 bases from J; junction bases left unmatched: 15. The chain is built from TRBV19 and TRBJ2-1; the match to TRBD2 covers 10 bases. The sample was central memory CD4+ T cells from blood. The source of this sequence is a woman aged 18-30 years in good health. The CDR3 region is CASSHRQRGGSPHEQFF. Here the CDR3 DNA reads TGTGCCAGTAGTCACCGCCAGCGGGGGGGCTCACCCCATGAGCAGTTCTTC.